The 17 T cell receptor beta chains in this list originate from one sample, sequenced in a study of a mutant IDH1 vaccine in newly diagnosed glioma. Stated time point: week 5, during vaccination. The vaccine gave 300 ug of a 20-mer mutant IDH1 peptide subcutaneously per dose. Clones were read by immunoSEQ multiplex PCR, and TCRdb kept only the in-frame ones, dropping some. The sample records approximately 60,000 clones, approximately 90% being singletons. What these receptors recognize is not known. The sequences come from PBMCs, collected from a glioma patient whose treatment included an IDH1 peptide vaccine. The receptors were sampled from a woman in her 40s with glioma.

The rearrangement links TRBV7-8 to TRBJ1-4, with D perhaps TRBD1 (6 bases). The V end lost 5 bases, the J end lost 1 base, and 14 bases lay between the germline ends. CDR1 SGHVS and CDR2 FQNEAQ come from the germline V gene. The CDR3 has 16 residues. CDR3: CASSPQGRVTNEKLFF. The CDR3 DNA is TGTGCCAGCAGCCCGCAGGGGAGGGTAACTAATGAAAAACTGTTTTTT.

The V call is TRBV27, the J call TRBJ2-1; 9 bases line up with TRBD2. The CDR3 sequence is 17 residues long. Trimming cost V 5 bases and J 8 bases; bases outside gene matches: 16. Germline V gene data show CDR1 as MNHEY and CDR2 as SMNVEV (reference sequence). CDR3 in DNA: TGTGCCAGCAGTCCATCTTATGGTAGCGGGGGAGGTCATGAGCAGTTCTTC. It specifies CASSPSYGSGGGHEQFF.

This chain connects TRBV7-9 to TRBJ1-5; 7 nucleotides match TRBD1. The CDR3 spans 15 residues. V dropped 4 bases and J dropped 2; count of bases not matched to a gene: 5. CDR1 and CDR2 (germline): SEHNR, FQNEAQ (reference sequence). The CDR3 reads CASSSQGQGNQPQHF. CDR3 in DNA: TGTGCCAGCAGCTCGCAAGGACAGGGCAATCAGCCCCAGCATTTT.

This clone was picked up one time. The V and J genes are TRBV10-3 and TRBJ2-5; 10 positions agree with TRBD1. Germline CDR1 ENHRY, CDR2 SYGVKD. This CDR3 contains 14 residues. V lost 6 bases to trimming and J lost 5 bases; unmatched junction nucleotides: 6. The CDR3 DNA follows: TGTGCCATCAGCGGGACAGGGGACGAGGAGACCCAGTACTTC. Amino acids: CAISGTGDEETQYF.

The V call is TRBV30, the J call TRBJ1-3; the D is unclear. Germline CDR1 GTSNPN, CDR2 SVGIG (reference sequence). This CDR3 contains 13 residues. Trimming pared 5 bases from V and 0 bases from J, leaving 8 bases between. The CDR3 DNA is TGTGCCTGGGCCGTGGGCTCTGGAAACACCATATATTTT. Translation: CAWAVGSGNTIYF.

V and J are TRBV2 and TRBJ1-2; tentatively, D is TRBD1 (5 bases). The CDR3 length is 13 residues. The V end lost 3 bases, the J end lost 2 bases, and 7 bases lay between the germline ends. The germline gives CDR1 SNHLY, CDR2 FYNNEI. In DNA form, the CDR3 reads TGTGCCAGCAGTGAGGGACGGAACTATGGCTACACCTTC. Amino acid sequence: CASSEGRNYGYTF.

The gene calls are TRBV30 and TRBJ2-7; D ambiguous. The germline CDR1 and CDR2 sequences are GTSNPN and SVGIG (reference sequence). The CDR3 has 12 amino acids. Between the trimmed V and J ends, which lost 0 bases and 3 bases, there was a span of 6 bases. The chain's CDR3 is CAWSVLGYEQYF. CDR3 bases: TGTGCCTGGAGTGTACTGGGCTACGAGCAGTACTTC.

V gene TRBV27 combines with J gene TRBJ1-4, with a weak D call TRBD1 (6 bases). CDR1 is MNHEY and CDR2 is SMNVEV in the germline V gene (reference sequence). Between the trimmed V and J ends, which lost 0 bases and 2 bases, there was a span of 10 bases. The CDR3 totals 16 residues. The CDR3 sequence is CASSLSWQGTNEKLFF. As DNA, the CDR3 is TGTGCCAGCAGTTTATCGTGGCAGGGGACTAATGAAAAACTGTTTTTT.

J is TRBJ1-2 and V is TRBV13, with TRBD1 as a possible D gene (6 bases). Germline CDR1 is PRHDT and CDR2 is FYEKMQ (reference sequence). This CDR3 has 14 amino acids. V lost 6 bases and J lost 8, with 19 bases in between. Written as DNA, the CDR3 is TGTGCCAGCAGACTAGGAGGGGGGGGCAGAGGCTACACCTTC. It codes for CASRLGGGGRGYTF.

This clone was counted a single time. The rearrangement uses TRBV5-4 and TRBJ1-2; no firm D call. Germline CDR1 and CDR2: SGHNT and YYREEE (reference sequence). The CDR3 has 13 residues. Trimming left V 0 bases short and J 4 bases short, with 7 bases between. CDR3: CASSLERGYGYTF. The DNA of the CDR3 is TGTGCCAGCAGCTTGGAGCGGGGCTATGGCTACACCTTC.

This chain joins TRBV29-1 and TRBJ2-1; D unresolved. The CDR3 has 11 amino acids. Germline V gene sequence: CDR1 SQVTM, CDR2 ANQGSEA. V lost 5 bases, J lost 12 bases, and 14 bases lay in between. DNA of the CDR3: TGCAGCGTTCGCTTCGGGCAACCGCAGTTCTTC. It specifies CSVRFGQPQFF.

The chain uses TRBV5-1 and TRBJ2-5; TRBD2 might be the D (6 bases). Trimming removed 6 bases at V and 7 bases at J, with 22 bases between. CDR1 and CDR2 from the germline V gene are SGHRS and YFSETQ. This CDR3 region has 15 residues. The CDR3 bases are TGCGCCAGCACCCTCCTGGAGGCGGGAAGGGGGACCCAGTACTTC. Translated: CASTLLEAGRGTQYF.

The V gene is TRBV28, the J gene TRBJ1-2, with a possible D match to TRBD1 (5 bases). CDR3 length equals 13 residues. From germline, CDR1 is MDHEN and CDR2 SYDVKM. Between the trimmed V and J ends, which lost 5 bases and 8 bases, there was a span of 15 bases. The CDR3 region has the DNA TGTGCCAGCAGTCCGCGCAGGGTGCGCGGCTACACCTTC. Its translation: CASSPRRVRGYTF.

The chain links TRBV5-1 to TRBJ2-1; either TRBD1 or TRBD2 may fit D (6 bases each). The CDR3 is made up of 15 amino acids. V was trimmed by 0 bases and J by 7 bases, leaving 14 bases between them. Germline CDR1 and CDR2: SGHRS and YFSETQ. Here the CDR3 reads CASSLEWGAQNEQFF. Here the CDR3 DNA reads TGCGCCAGCAGCTTGGAGTGGGGGGCGCAGAATGAGCAGTTCTTC.

The table lists this clone with a count of one. The CDR3, as DNA: TGTGCCAGCATTAGGGAACGGAACTATGGCTACACCTTC. Translation gives CASIRERNYGYTF. This sequence joins TRBV11-1 and TRBJ1-2; D is unclear. CDR1 is SGHAT and CDR2 is FQDESV in the germline V gene (reference sequence). CDR3 length: 13 amino acids. V was cut by 7 bases and J by 2 bases, with 11 bases left in between.

V and J are TRBV2 and TRBJ2-3; 10 nucleotides agree with TRBD2. Germline assignment: CDR1 SNHLY and CDR2 FYNNEI. V was pared by 3 bases and J by 6 bases, with 9 bases of the junction left unmatched. The CDR3 extends over 16 amino acids. The CDR3 loop reads CASSDRLAGDIDTQYF. In DNA, the CDR3 is TGTGCCAGCAGTGATCGGCTAGCGGGAGATATTGATACGCAGTATTTT.

This chain connects TRBV9 to TRBJ2-1; maybe TRBD2 (5 bases). Trimming removed 6 bases at V and 0 bases at J, with 13 bases between. This CDR3 is 15 amino acids long. Germline V gene sequence: CDR1 SGDLS, CDR2 YYNGEE. Here the CDR3 DNA reads TGTGCCAGCACTAGGTCGGGGAGCTCCTACAATGAGCAGTTCTTC. It yields the protein CASTRSGSSYNEQFF.